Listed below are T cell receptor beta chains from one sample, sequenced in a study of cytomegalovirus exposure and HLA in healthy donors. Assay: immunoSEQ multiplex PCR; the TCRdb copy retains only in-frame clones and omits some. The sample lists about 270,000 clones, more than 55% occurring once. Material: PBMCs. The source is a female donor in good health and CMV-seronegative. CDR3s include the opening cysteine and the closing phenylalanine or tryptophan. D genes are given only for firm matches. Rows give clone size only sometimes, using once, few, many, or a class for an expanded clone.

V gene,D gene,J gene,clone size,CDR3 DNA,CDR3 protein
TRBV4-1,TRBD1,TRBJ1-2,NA,TGCGCCAGCAGCCAAGGGAGGGGGCGCGACTATGGCTACACCTTC,CASSQGRGRDYGYTF
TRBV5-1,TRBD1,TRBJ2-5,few,TGCGCCAGCAGCTTGGGAGGACAGGGGGCGGGTGAGACCCAGTACTTC,CASSLGGQGAGETQYF
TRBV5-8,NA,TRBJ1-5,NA,TGTGCCAGCAGCTTGGCGAGGAGGAATCAGCCCCAGCATTTT,CASSLARRNQPQHF
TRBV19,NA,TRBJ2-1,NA,TGTGCCAGTAGTATCCGAACTTATGAGCAGTTCTTC,CASSIRTYEQFF
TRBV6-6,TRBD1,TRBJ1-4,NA,TGTGCCAGCAGTTACTACCGACAGGGGGCGGGTGAAAAACTGTTTTTT,CASSYYRQGAGEKLFF
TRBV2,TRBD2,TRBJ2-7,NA,TGTGCCAGCAGTGAAGTCCTTGTAGTGGGCGGGAGGGCCGTGGGTTGCGAGCAGTACTTC,CASSEVLVVGGRAVGCEQYF
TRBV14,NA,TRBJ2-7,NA,TGTGCCAGCAGCCTAGTAATCTACGAGCAGTACTTC,CASSLVIYEQYF
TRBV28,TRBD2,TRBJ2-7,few,TGTGCCAGCAGCCCTAGCGGGGTGAACTACGAGCAGTACTTC,CASSPSGVNYEQYF
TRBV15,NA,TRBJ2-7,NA,TGTGCCACCAGCAGACGGAGCGGTGCCCCCTACGAGCAGTACTTC,CATSRRSGAPYEQYF
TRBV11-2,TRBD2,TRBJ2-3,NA,TGTGCCAGCAGCCTTCCACTAGCGGGGTTGATCAGCACAGATACGCAGTATTTT,CASSLPLAGLISTDTQYF